Following are 11 T cell receptor beta chains from one sample sequenced in a study of T cells in Graves' hyperthyroidism and ophthalmopathy (dated by TCRdb to the late 2010s). Libraries were made using multiplex PCR. Sequenced using an Illumina HiSeq 2000. Amplification of TCR beta CDR3 regions was carried out from RNA transcripts. For the first round of RT-PCR on the TCR CDR3, the HTBI primer set was used together with the Qiagen OneStep RT-PCR kit. TCRdb reprocessing: public reads trimmed at Q25 with fastp, clones called with MiXCR, in-frame beta chains kept. When rows share a CDR3 protein, they turn into one entry using the most common DNA and genes. The sample table contains hundreds of thousands of distinct CDR3 sequences; only one count was recorded for less than 15% of them. The ten most abundant clones make up 9.5% to 13% of the sample. The sequenced material came from blood. The source is a woman aged 18-29 years with Graves' hyperthyroidism.

This clonotype was observed a few times. Just one base apart from a much larger clone, this may be a read error. The chain uses TRBV11-1 and TRBJ2-1, with D perhaps matching TRBD2 (6 bases). This CDR3 comprises 15 residues. The V gene lost 4 bases and the J gene lost 6 bases, with 16 bases spanning the gap. Germline V CDR1 and CDR2: SGHAT, FQDESV (reference sequence). CDR3 in amino acids: CASSSLTMRGNEQFF. The CDR3 DNA is TGTGCCAGCAGCTCCCTCACTATGCGGGGCAATGAGCAGTTCTTC.

The CDR3 here is CASSHRIRNTEAFF. In nucleotides, the CDR3 is TGTGCCAGCAGCCATAGAATCAGGAACACTGAAGCTTTCTTT. The V and J genes are TRBV3-1 and TRBJ1-1; D gene unclear. This CDR3 comprises 14 residues. CDR1 is LGHDT, CDR2 YNNKEL, per germline (reference sequence). Trimming removed 3 bases from V and 1 base from J, with 9 bases in between.

This sequence joins TRBV7-2 and TRBJ1-4, with a weak D call TRBD1 (5 bases). This CDR3 has 14 amino acids. V was shortened by 5 bases and J by 7 bases, with 14 bases between the two germline ends. The germline gives CDR1 SGHTA, CDR2 FQGNSA. The CDR3 DNA is TGTGCCAGCAGCCCGCGGGGCAACTCTGAAAAACTGTTTTTT. Translating it yields CASSPRGNSEKLFF.

This clonotype was counted between two and nine times. The chain uses TRBV11-3 and TRBJ2-1; D is uncertain. The V end lost 5 bases, the J end lost 9 bases, and 20 bases lay between the germline ends. This CDR3 spans 15 amino acids. Germline V gives CDR1 SGHNT, CDR2 YENEEA. The CDR3 reads CASSALRGALGEQFF. As DNA, the CDR3 is TGTGCCAGCAGCGCCCTTCGCGGCGCTTTGGGTGAGCAGTTCTTC.

There are a few counts of this clonotype. CDR3 amino acids: CASSLGGVFRLGYTF. CDR3 DNA sequence: TGTGCCAGCAGCTTGGGCGGGGTCTTTCGTCTAGGCTACACCTTC. This chain connects TRBV5-8 to TRBJ1-2, with unresolved D. Trimming removed 0 bases at V and 8 bases at J, with 17 bases between. The CDR3 runs to 15 residues. From germline, CDR1 is SGHTS and CDR2 YDEGEE.

This clonotype was picked up many times. V usage is TRBV12-3 or TRBV12-4 and J usage is TRBJ2-1; D is uncertain. This CDR3 contains 19 residues. Trimming removed 7 bases at V and 1 base at J, with 26 bases between. The CDR3 region is CASNDADWPPGPSYNEQFF. The DNA of the CDR3 is TGTGCCAGCAACGATGCAGACTGGCCCCCAGGCCCTTCCTACAATGAGCAGTTCTTC.

J is TRBJ2-7 and V is TRBV27; TRBD1 matches at 8 bases. J was trimmed by 6 bases and V by 4 bases; bases with no gene match: 5. Germline CDR1 is MNHEY and CDR2 is SMNVEV (reference sequence). The length of the CDR3 is 13 residues. In nucleotides, the CDR3 is TGTGCCAGCAGTTGGGGGACAGGCTCCGAGCAGTACTTC. As protein: CASSWGTGSEQYF.

This clonotype was seen ten or more times. The gene calls are TRBV7-3 and TRBJ2-7; D tentatively reads TRBD1 or TRBD2 (6 bases each). CDR1 is SGHTA and CDR2 is FQGTGA in the germline V gene. Trimming stripped 0 bases from V and 2 bases from J, with 8 bases between. This CDR3 has 14 amino acids. The DNA of the CDR3 is TGTGCCAGCAGCTTAACTCGGGGGCCCTACGAGCAGTACTTC. Protein product: CASSLTRGPYEQYF.

The CDR3 DNA follows: TGTGCCAGTAGTATCGTGCCGGGGGCAGAATACGAGCAGTACTTC. This encodes CASSIVPGAEYEQYF. The gene calls are TRBV19 and TRBJ2-7; D tentatively reads TRBD1 or TRBD2 (6 bases each). The germline V gene has CDR1 LNHDA and CDR2 SQIVND (reference sequence). V was cut by 3 bases and J by 4 bases, with 16 bases left in between. The CDR3 runs 15 residues.

This clonotype was picked up many times. This chain links TRBV12-5 with TRBJ1-1; D is ambiguous. The germline gives CDR1 LGHNT, CDR2 FRNRAP. The CDR3 runs to 13 residues. V was trimmed by 5 bases and J by 6 bases, leaving 13 bases between them. CDR3 sequence: CASGPSGRSEAFF. DNA of the CDR3: TGTGCTAGTGGTCCCTCCGGGAGATCTGAAGCTTTCTTT.

This clonotype was observed at least ten times. The rearrangement links TRBV6-2 or TRBV6-3 to TRBJ2-5; 11 positions agree with TRBD2. J gave up 4 bases and V 4 bases, and 5 bases lay outside the gene matches. This CDR3 has 15 residues. CDR1 MNHEY and CDR2 SVGEGT come from the germline V gene. This CDR3 reads CASSFSGRAGETQYF. Here the CDR3 DNA reads TGTGCCAGCAGTTTTAGCGGGAGGGCCGGAGAGACCCAGTACTTC.